The 17 T cell receptor beta chains presented below share a single source sample, sequenced in a study of blood T cell repertoires in COVID-19. Clones were sequenced by immunoSEQ multiplex PCR, and TCRdb holds only the in-frame ones, with some missing. The sample records more than 40,000 clones, 88% being singletons. Sequenced: peripheral blood. The receptors originated from a man in his fifties or sixties with active COVID-19.

The V and J genes are TRBV19 and TRBJ1-4, with TRBD1 matching 8 bases. The germline V gene has CDR1 LNHDA and CDR2 SQIVND (reference sequence). The V segment lost 5 bases and the J segment 4 bases; nucleotides outside the gene matches: 6. The CDR3 contains 15 residues. The CDR3 DNA follows: TGTGCCAGTAGTTCGGACAGGGCGGGTAATGAAAAACTGTTTTTT. Its translation is CASSSDRAGNEKLFF.

The chain has TRBV7-2 and TRBJ2-4; D is unresolved. This CDR3 comprises 14 residues. V lost 4 bases to trimming and J lost 7 bases, with 14 bases between them. In germline, CDR1 is SGHTA, CDR2 FQGNSA. This CDR3 reads CASSSHRMRNIQYF. The CDR3 DNA is TGTGCCAGCAGCTCCCATAGAATGAGGAACATTCAGTACTTC.

A few counts support this clone. The chain is built from TRBV3-1 (or the pseudogene TRBV3-2) and TRBJ1-6; D might be TRBD1 (6 bases). The germline V gene has CDR1 LGHDT and CDR2 YNNKEL (reference sequence). Trimming took off 8 bases at V and 8 bases at J, with 13 bases between the two ends. The CDR3 is made up of 13 amino acids. CDR3 nucleotides: TGTGCCAGCCGGCGGCAGGGGTATTCACCCCTCCACTTT. Its protein product is CASRRQGYSPLHF.

The rearrangement joins TRBV5-5 to TRBJ2-2; no clear D gene. V lost 1 base, J lost 0 bases, and 7 bases lay in between. The CDR3 totals 15 residues. CDR1 and CDR2 (germline): SGHKS, YYEKEE (reference sequence). Here the CDR3 reads CASSLWPSNTGELFF. Written as DNA, the CDR3 is TGTGCCAGCAGCTTGTGGCCGTCGAACACCGGGGAGCTGTTTTTT.

The chain combines TRBV7-9 with TRBJ1-2; possible D gene TRBD1, 6 bases. V was shortened by 5 bases and J by 1 base, with 14 bases between the two germline ends. CDR3 length equals 15 residues. Germline CDR1 reads SEHNR; CDR2 reads FQNEAQ (reference sequence). The CDR3 sequence: CASSQPWTVNYGYTF. The CDR3 DNA reads TGTGCCAGCAGCCAACCGTGGACAGTTAACTATGGCTACACCTTC.

The chain has TRBV25-1 and TRBJ2-3; a weak D match, TRBD1 (6 bases). This CDR3 spans 14 amino acids. V was cut by 3 bases and J by 6 bases, with 13 bases left in between. Germline CDR1 MGHDK, CDR2 SYGVNS. CDR3 DNA: TGTGCCAGCAGTGATCGAGGGGGTACTGATACGCAGTATTTT. This translates into CASSDRGGTDTQYF.

The chain couples TRBV7-9 to TRBJ2-1; 7 nucleotides align to TRBD1. This CDR3 region has 18 residues. Per the germline V gene, CDR1 is SEHNR and CDR2 is FQNEAQ (reference sequence). V trimming: 3 bases; J trimming: 10 bases; junction bases outside the gene matches: 21. CDR3 coding DNA: TGTGCCAGCAGCTTCCTAAGCCTGAGGACAGGTAAAATCTCCGAGCAGTTCTTC. Translation gives CASSFLSLRTGKISEQFF.

This sequence joins TRBV19 and TRBJ2-7; 10 nucleotides line up with TRBD1. Trimming removed 10 bases from V and 2 bases from J; junction bases left unmatched: 8. In germline, CDR1 is LNHDA, CDR2 SQIVND (reference sequence). The CDR3 contains 14 residues. The CDR3 sequence is CATALGTGAYEQYF. CDR3 nucleotide sequence: TGTGCCACTGCCTTGGGGACAGGGGCCTACGAGCAGTACTTC.

The chain uses TRBV7-6 and TRBJ2-2; possibly TRBD2 for D (6 bases). CDR3 length: 15 residues. The V and J ends lost 5 bases and 5 bases respectively, with 15 bases between them. From germline, CDR1 is SGHVS and CDR2 FNYEAQ. CDR3 DNA sequence: TGTGCCAGCAGCCCCCTCGGGGGACGTACCGGGGAGCTGTTTTTT. Protein sequence: CASSPLGGRTGELFF. Variable domain in full (rest from reference TRBV7-6 and TRBJ2-2): GAGVSQSPRYKVTKRGQDVALRCDPISGHVSLYWYRQALGQGPEFLTYFNYEAQQDKSGLPNDRFSAERPEGSISTLTIQRTEQRDSAMYRCASSPLGGRTGELFFGEGSRLTVL.

The rearrangement uses TRBV5-5 and TRBJ1-6, with 8 bases lining up with TRBD1. Per the germline V gene, CDR1 is SGHKS and CDR2 is YYEKEE (reference sequence). Trimming took 5 bases from V and 5 from J; bases not matched to a gene: 6. There are 15 residues in the CDR3. CDR3 bases: TGTGCCAGCAGGATGACAGGGGCGGATAATTCACCCCTCCACTTT. The encoded protein is CASRMTGADNSPLHF.

This clone was counted between two and nine times. The chain uses TRBV7-8 and TRBJ1-5; 9 nucleotides align to TRBD1. The CDR3 is 15 amino acids. From germline, CDR1 is SGHVS and CDR2 FQNEAQ. V trimming: 5 bases; J trimming: 6 bases; junction bases outside the gene matches: 8. CDR3 sequence (DNA): TGTGCCAGCAGCATCCGGGACAGGGAGGGTCAGCCCCAGCATTTT. It specifies CASSIRDREGQPQHF. The full variable domain, with the rest looked up from reference TRBV7-8 and TRBJ1-5, is GAGVSQSPRYKVAKRGQDVALRCDPISGHVSLFWYQQALGQGPEFLTYFQNEAQLDKSGLPSDRFFAERPEGSVSTLKIQRTQQEDSAVYLCASSIRDREGQPQHFGDGTRLSIL.

V is TRBV18 and J is TRBJ2-7; the match to TRBD1 covers 8 bases. Per the germline V gene, CDR1 is KGHSH and CDR2 is LQKENI. The V segment lost 1 base and the J segment 4 bases; nucleotides outside the gene matches: 6. The CDR3 has 15 residues. CDR3 region: CASSPRQGAGYEQYF. The CDR3 coding sequence is TGTGCCAGCTCACCACGGCAGGGGGCTGGGTACGAGCAGTACTTC.

The rearrangement uses TRBV10-1 and TRBJ2-3; D is possibly TRBD1 (5 bases). Per the germline V gene, CDR1 is WNHNN and CDR2 is SYGVQD (reference sequence). The V and J ends lost 5 bases and 4 bases respectively, with 13 bases between them. The CDR3 is made up of 14 amino acids. CDR3 sequence (DNA): TGCGCCAGCAGTCCCGGGCAGGGCGCAGATACGCAGTATTTT. The encoded protein is CASSPGQGADTQYF.

The J gene is TRBJ2-7, the V gene TRBV5-6; no clear D. The CDR3 is 14 residues long. Germline V gene data show CDR1 as SGHDT and CDR2 as YYEEEE. Trimming removed 4 bases at V and 5 bases at J, with 16 bases between. The DNA for the CDR3 is TGTGCCAGCAGCCGACGTGTAGCAGTGGACGAGCAGTACTTC. Translated, it gives CASSRRVAVDEQYF.

The chain uses TRBV7-6 and TRBJ1-3, with a tentative D call TRBD1 (5 bases). The V end was cut by 4 bases, the J end by 0 bases, with 13 bases between. Germline V gene sequence: CDR1 SGHVS, CDR2 FNYEAQ. This CDR3 is 16 amino acids long. The CDR3 bases are TGTGCCAGCAGCTCCCAGACAGCCCTCTCTGGAAACACCATATATTTT. Amino acids: CASSSQTALSGNTIYF.

The chain has TRBV27 and TRBJ2-7; tentative D call: TRBD2 (9 bases). V gave up 6 bases and J gave up 0 bases, with 21 bases separating them. This CDR3 has 17 amino acids. Germline assignment: CDR1 MNHEY and CDR2 SMNVEV (reference sequence). The CDR3 spells CASSYRGTSSPSYEQYF. Written as DNA, the CDR3 is TGTGCCAGCAGCTACAGGGGGACTAGCTCCCCCTCCTACGAGCAGTACTTC.

A few counts support this clone. V is TRBV6-5 and J is TRBJ2-2, with D possibly TRBD1 on 6 matching bases. The CDR3 spans 14 residues. CDR1 is MNHEY and CDR2 is SVGAGI in the germline V gene. V lost 5 bases, J lost 0 bases, and 7 bases lay in between. CDR3 protein: CASSTGPNTGELFF. The CDR3 coding sequence is TGTGCCAGCAGTACAGGGCCGAACACCGGGGAGCTGTTTTTT.